The sequence of this TCR beta chain was determined in a study of cytomegalovirus exposure and HLA in healthy donors. Study details: Counted in an early data release were some 81 million unique TCRs from HLA-typed donors.

Amplification used 60 Vbeta primers and 13 Jbeta primers. This table comes from immunoSEQ multiplex PCR, and its TCRdb copy is limited to in-frame clones, with some not included. The sample shows some 150,000 clones, around 79% of them seen only once. The CDR3 is made up of 14 amino acids. V gave up 6 bases and J gave up 1 base; unmatched junction bases: 3. Germline V CDR1 and CDR2: SNHLY, FYNNEI. The chain links TRBV2 to TRBJ1-1; 9 nucleotides agree with TRBD1. The material sequenced was PBMCs. The receptor comes from a woman in her thirties or forties in good health and CMV-seropositive. CDR3 DNA: TGTGCCAGCAGACGACAGGGGGGGAACACTGAAGCTTTCTTT. Translated: CASRRQGGNTEAFF.